This T cell receptor beta chain is drawn from a study of T cell repertoires in cytomegalovirus infection. On the study more broadly: Indicated by public TCR beta signatures were CMV infection and matching HLA type.

This clonotype was counted only a few times. TCRdb itself ran the reads through MiXCR, one entry per CDR3 protein. Here the sample spans 200,000 to 300,000 distinct CDR3 sequences, over 8% being singletons. The CDR3 extends over 17 amino acids. V lost 6 bases and J lost 5; bases outside the gene matches: 13. Germline CDR1 and CDR2: MDHEN and SYDVKM. Sequences were obtained from PBMCs. V usage is TRBV28 and J usage is TRBJ2-4, with 10 bases lining up with TRBD1. This TCR came from a human donor in good health (CMV status not recorded). Some clones in this sample may be carry-over from other donors' samples. The CDR3 loop reads CASRPGQGISGQNIQYF. The DNA of the CDR3 is TGTGCCAGCAGACCGGGACAGGGGATTTCGGGGCAAAACATTCAGTACTTC.